The 4 T cell receptor beta chains given below trace back to one sample, sequenced in a study of blood T cell repertoires in COVID-19 (dated by TCRdb to the early 2020s). The library was produced with the immunoSEQ multiplex PCR assay. TCRdb carries this immuneACCESS record with in-frame sequences only. Its versions omit some clonotypes, under half of them owing to an unresolved V gene in the studies checked, with the rest unexplained. The sample includes about 370,000 clones, with approximately 89% observed a single time. The ten largest clones represent around 1.7% of the sample. The specimen was PBMCs or T cells enriched from blood (not recorded which). The receptors shown here come from a woman in her 30s who had recovered from COVID-19.

The V gene is TRBV25-1, the J gene TRBJ2-1; 13 positions match TRBD2. CDR3 length: 18 residues. Germline V gives CDR1 MGHDK, CDR2 SYGVNS. With 3 bases clipped from V and 8 bases from J, the junction kept 13 bases outside the gene matches. The CDR3 reads CASSDKIWTSGSSHEQFF. The DNA of the CDR3 is TGTGCCAGCAGTGATAAAATTTGGACTAGCGGGAGTTCCCATGAGCAGTTCTTC.

This clone was counted a few times. The chain employs TRBV3-1 (or the pseudogene TRBV3-2) and TRBJ2-7; D is perhaps TRBD1 (6 bases). Trimming shortened V by 4 bases and J by 4 bases, and 23 bases separated the two germline ends. CDR1 is LGHDT, CDR2 YNNKEL, per germline (reference sequence). The CDR3 sequence is 17 residues long. The CDR3 sequence is CASSLPPGTHRGYEQYF. CDR3 DNA: TGTGCCAGCAGCCTTCCCCCCGGGACACATCGGGGTTACGAGCAGTACTTC.

V usage is TRBV23-1 and J usage is TRBJ1-2; 7 nucleotides agree with TRBD1. TRBV23-1 is labeled an ORF, and its function is uncertain. There are 15 residues in the CDR3. The ends lost 7 bases at V and 3 bases at J; junction bases unmatched: 11. The CDR3 bases are TGCGCCAGCACAGGACGACAGGGTTATGACTATGGCTACACCTTC. This sequence encodes CASTGRQGYDYGYTF.

The chain uses TRBV6-5 and TRBJ2-7; tentative D call: TRBD2 (5 bases). Looked up from germline, CDR1 is MNHEY and CDR2 is SVGAGI. The CDR3 has 16 amino acids. V was shortened by 2 bases and J by 6 bases, with 20 bases between the two germline ends. DNA of the CDR3: TGTGCCAGCAGTTACCGTGAAAACCCCTATGCGGGCGAGCAGTACTTC. This translates into CASSYRENPYAGEQYF.